Following are 22 T cell receptor beta chains from one sample sequenced in a study of T cells in Graves' hyperthyroidism and ophthalmopathy. RNA transcripts served as the template for amplifying TCR beta CDR3 regions. The HTBI primer set was used in a first-round RT-PCR of the TCR CDR3. MiXCR was run by TCRdb on the multiplex PCR reads, yielding one entry per CDR3 protein. The profile covers under 500,000 distinct CDR3 sequences, with about 14% appearing a single time and 25% to 30% taken by the ten largest. The sequencing sample was made of blood. The origin of the receptors is a man over 45 with Graves' ophthalmopathy.

The V call is TRBV3-1, the J call TRBJ2-7; 7 bases align to TRBD1. The V gene end was trimmed by 1 base and the J gene end by 6 bases; junction bases not matched to a gene: 6. CDR3 length: 14 amino acids. Germline V gene sequence: CDR1 LGHDT, CDR2 YNNKEL (reference sequence). The CDR3 sequence: CASSQVGTAGEQYF. Written as DNA, the CDR3 is TGTGCCAGCAGCCAAGTGGGGACAGCCGGCGAGCAGTACTTC.

This clonotype was recorded many times. The J gene is TRBJ2-1, the V gene TRBV5-1; maybe TRBD1 (5 bases). The CDR3 has 14 residues. V was pared by 6 bases and J by 6 bases, with 16 bases between. Germline V gives CDR1 SGHRS, CDR2 YFSETQ. CDR3 sequence (DNA): TGCGCCAGCAACATACTTATAGGGGCCAATGAGCAGTTCTTC. Amino acid sequence: CASNILIGANEQFF.

A word on this clonotype: A much more abundant neighbour one base away suggests this may be a read error. The chain is built from TRBV18 and TRBJ1-1; a weak D match, TRBD1 (6 bases). Germline-derived CDR1 and CDR2 are KGHSH and LQKENI. This CDR3 has 14 amino acids. The CDR3 bases are TGTGCCAGCTCACGCAGGGACACACAGACTGAAGCTCTCTTT. This codes for CASSRRDTQTEALF.

There are a few counts of this clonotype. V usage is TRBV30 and J usage is TRBJ1-4, with a possible D match to TRBD1 (5 bases). The germline CDR1 and CDR2 sequences are GTSNPN and SVGIG (reference sequence). This CDR3 region has 13 residues. The germline V and J ends were trimmed by 3 bases and 7 bases, with 12 bases remaining between them. The CDR3 bases are TGTGCCTGGAGGGGGGATAGCTCTGAAAAACTGTTTTTT. It yields the protein CAWRGDSSEKLFF.

The rearrangement links TRBV27 to TRBJ2-4, with TRBD2 as a possible D gene (6 bases). Germline V gene lookup returns CDR1 MNHEY and CDR2 SMNVEV (reference sequence). The CDR3 is 17 amino acids. The germline V and J ends were trimmed by 4 bases and 4 bases, with 20 bases remaining between them. The CDR3 coding sequence is TGTGCCAGCAGTTCCACCTACCGGGAGAAGGGGAAAAACATTCAGTACTTC. Translated, it gives CASSSTYREKGKNIQYF.

This clonotype was seen at least ten times. The chain joins TRBV5-1 to TRBJ2-1; 9 nucleotides align to TRBD1. Germline loops: CDR1 SGHRS, CDR2 YFSETQ. Trimming at V came to 4 bases and at J to 1 base, leaving 21 bases not matched to a gene. This CDR3 is built from 21 residues. The CDR3 sequence: CASSPIFGTRTGAKSYNEQFF. CDR3 DNA sequence: TGCGCCAGCAGCCCTATATTTGGCACGAGGACAGGGGCGAAATCCTACAATGAGCAGTTCTTC.

In regard to this clonotype: The junction and the germline gene differ at one end; a read error may be behind it. The genes are TRBV7-7 and TRBJ2-3; D ambiguous. Germline values: CDR1 SSHAT, CDR2 FNYEAQ (reference sequence). The CDR3 loop spans 15 amino acids. The CDR3 loop is CASSPVPGSSDTQYF. CDR3 nucleotides: TGTGCTAGCAGCCCCGTTCCCGGCAGTTCAGATACGCAGTATTTT.

This clonotype was detected ten times or more. The chain joins TRBV3-1 to TRBJ2-3; the match to TRBD2 covers 13 bases. Trimming removed 2 bases from V and 3 bases from J; junction bases left unmatched: 2. Germline V lookup: CDR1 LGHDT, CDR2 YNNKEL (reference sequence). This CDR3 region has 16 residues. CDR3 sequence reads: CASSQTSGRATDTQYF. The CDR3 DNA sequence: TGTGCCAGCAGCCAAACTAGCGGGAGGGCAACAGATACGCAGTATTTT.

This clonotype was observed at least ten times. The V and J genes are TRBV29-1 and TRBJ1-2, with D hard to call. CDR3 length: 12 amino acids. Germline V gene lookup returns CDR1 SQVTM and CDR2 ANQGSEA. Between the trimmed V and J ends, which lost 2 bases and 4 bases, there was a span of 8 bases. CDR3 DNA: TGCAGCGTTGAAACTTCGACCTATGGCTACACCTTC. Translation gives CSVETSTYGYTF.

The chain links TRBV19 to TRBJ2-7; 8 nucleotides align to TRBD1. V lost 1 base to trimming and J lost 5 bases; unmatched junction nucleotides: 13. This CDR3 spans 17 amino acids. In germline, CDR1 is LNHDA, CDR2 SQIVND (reference sequence). CDR3 in amino acids: CASSIVPLDRGSHEQYF. In DNA, the CDR3 is TGTGCCAGTAGTATAGTTCCTCTCGACAGGGGTTCCCACGAGCAGTACTTC. The full variable domain, completed using reference TRBV19 and TRBJ2-7, is DGGITQSPKYLFRKEGQNVTLSCEQNLNHDAMYWYRQDPGQGLRLIYYSQIVNDFQKGDIAEGYSVSREKKESFPLTVTSAQKNPTAFYLCASSIVPLDRGSHEQYFGPGTRLTVT.

In its sample, this clonotype was seen a few times. The chain has TRBV6-1 and TRBJ2-1; the D gene is possibly TRBD1 (5 bases). The CDR3 consists of 13 residues. V was cut by 7 bases and J by 7 bases, with 14 bases left in between. Germline V gene data show CDR1 as MNHNS and CDR2 as SASEGT. The CDR3 loop is CASNSPGFNEQFF. In nucleotides, the CDR3 is TGTGCCAGCAACAGCCCAGGGTTTAATGAGCAGTTCTTC.

At least ten counts were recorded for this clonotype. The V and J genes are TRBV5-1 and TRBJ2-3; 12 nucleotides match TRBD2. V lost 4 bases and J lost 2; bases outside the gene matches: 5. CDR1 is SGHRS and CDR2 is YFSETQ in the germline V gene. The CDR3 has 16 amino acids. Here the CDR3 DNA reads TGCGCCAGCAGCGGCGGACTAGCGGGACCCACAGATACGCAGTATTTT. It is translated as CASSGGLAGPTDTQYF. Variable domain in full (rest from reference TRBV5-1 and TRBJ2-3): KAGVTQTPRYLIKTRGQQVTLSCSPISGHRSVSWYQQTPGQGLQFLFEYFSETQRNKGNFPGRFSGRQFSNSRSEMNVSTLELGDSALYLCASSGGLAGPTDTQYFGPGTRLTVL.

The chain couples TRBV19 to TRBJ1-5; D not resolved. The CDR3 consists of 13 residues. Trimming stripped 2 bases from V and 4 bases from J, with 6 bases between. Per germline, CDR1 LNHDA and CDR2 SQIVND (reference sequence). The CDR3 nucleotides read TGTGCCAGTAGTATAAGAGTAAATCAGCCCCAGCATTTT. Protein sequence: CASSIRVNQPQHF.

J is TRBJ1-1 and V is TRBV12-3 or TRBV12-4; D call uncertain. V was pared by 1 base and J by 1 base, with 7 bases between. CDR3 length: 14 residues. Here the CDR3 DNA reads TGTGCCAGCAGTTTAGGCAGAAAGAACACTGAAGCTTTCTTT. It codes for CASSLGRKNTEAFF.

This clonotype was seen many times. This chain uses TRBV29-1 with TRBJ1-1; D gene ambiguous. The germline V and J ends were trimmed by 5 bases and 2 bases, with 9 bases remaining between them. Germline-derived CDR1 and CDR2 are SQVTM and ANQGSEA. The CDR3 loop spans 12 amino acids. The CDR3 DNA follows: TGCAGCGTTAACGGGCTAAACACTGAAGCTTTCTTT. Translation gives CSVNGLNTEAFF.

At least ten counts were recorded for this clonotype. The chain carries TRBV28 and TRBJ1-5; D ambiguous. Trimming stripped 4 bases from V and 5 bases from J, with 3 bases between. In germline, CDR1 is MDHEN, CDR2 SYDVKM. The CDR3 spans 11 residues. CDR3 sequence: CASSSDQPQHF. The DNA for the CDR3 is TGTGCCAGCAGTTCAGATCAGCCCCAGCATTTT.

This clonotype was detected ten times or more. This chain joins TRBV7-8 and TRBJ2-5; the D gene could be TRBD1 or TRBD2 (6 bases each). V was trimmed by 1 base and J by 7 bases, leaving 7 bases between them. CDR1 and CDR2 from the germline V gene are SGHVS and FQNEAQ. The CDR3 loop spans 12 amino acids. The CDR3 bases are TGTGCCAGCAGCTTAGAGGGGGGGACCCAGTACTTC. Encoded protein: CASSLEGGTQYF.

A few counts support this clonotype. The chain joins TRBV3-1 to TRBJ1-5, with TRBD1 identical over 7 bases. V trimming: 3 bases; J trimming: 4 bases; junction bases outside the gene matches: 9. CDR3 size: 16 residues. Germline V CDR1 and CDR2: LGHDT, YNNKEL (reference sequence). This CDR3 reads CASSQGGGGANQPQHF. DNA of the CDR3: TGTGCCAGCAGCCAGGGTGGAGGGGGCGCGAATCAGCCCCAGCATTTT.

This clonotype was seen repeatedly, ten times or more. The CDR3 spells CASSPRGEQNEQFF. CDR3 DNA sequence: TGTGCCAGCTCACCACGAGGTGAACAGAATGAGCAGTTCTTC. V and J are TRBV18 and TRBJ2-1, with D uncertain. CDR3 length: 14 amino acids. The germline V gene has CDR1 KGHSH and CDR2 LQKENI. V lost 1 base and J 7 bases, leaving 11 bases between the germline ends.

This chain joins TRBV7-2 and TRBJ2-2, with a weak D call TRBD1 (5 bases). Germline lookup yields CDR1 SGHTA and CDR2 FQGNSA. The V end lost 2 bases, the J end lost 4 bases, and 8 bases lay between the germline ends. The CDR3 is 14 residues long. CDR3 DNA: TGTGCCAGCAGCTTATCCCAGGGCACCGGGGAGCTGTTTTTT. This codes for CASSLSQGTGELFF. Filled out from reference TRBV7-2 and TRBJ2-2, the complete variable domain reads GAGVSQSPSNKVTEKGKDVELRCDPISGHTALYWYRQSLGQGLEFLIYFQGNSAPDKSGLPSDRFSAERTGGSVSTLTIQRTQQEDSAVYLCASSLSQGTGELFFGEGSRLTVL.

This clonotype came up many times. The CDR3 loop is CASSPSPPEQFF. DNA for the CDR3: TGTGCCAGCAGCCCCTCCCCGCCTGAGCAGTTCTTC. This chain uses TRBV3-1 with TRBJ2-1; D gene ambiguous. The CDR3 spans 12 residues. Trimming pared 4 bases from V and 9 bases from J, leaving 10 bases between. Germline-derived CDR1 and CDR2 are LGHDT and YNNKEL (reference sequence).

This clonotype was counted many times. An end of the junction differs from the germline gene, which may be a read error. This sequence joins TRBV5-6 and TRBJ2-2; 8 bases map to TRBD1. This CDR3 is 14 amino acids long. CDR1 is SGHDT and CDR2 is YYEEEE in the germline V gene. As DNA, the CDR3 is TGTGCTAGCAGCTTAAGACAGGGGACCGGGGAGCTGTTTTTT. Translation: CASSLRQGTGELFF.